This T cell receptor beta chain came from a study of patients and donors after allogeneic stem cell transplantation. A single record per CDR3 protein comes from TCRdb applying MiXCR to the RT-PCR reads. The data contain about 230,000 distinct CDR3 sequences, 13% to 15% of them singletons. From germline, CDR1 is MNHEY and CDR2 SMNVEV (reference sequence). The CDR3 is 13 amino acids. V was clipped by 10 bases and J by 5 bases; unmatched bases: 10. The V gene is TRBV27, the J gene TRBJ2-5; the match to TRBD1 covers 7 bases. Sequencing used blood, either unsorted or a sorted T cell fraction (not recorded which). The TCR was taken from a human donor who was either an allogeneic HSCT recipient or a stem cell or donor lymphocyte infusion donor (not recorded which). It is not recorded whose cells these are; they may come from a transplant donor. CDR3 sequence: CATRTGSRETQYF. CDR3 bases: TGTGCCACCAGGACAGGATCGAGGGAGACCCAGTACTTC.